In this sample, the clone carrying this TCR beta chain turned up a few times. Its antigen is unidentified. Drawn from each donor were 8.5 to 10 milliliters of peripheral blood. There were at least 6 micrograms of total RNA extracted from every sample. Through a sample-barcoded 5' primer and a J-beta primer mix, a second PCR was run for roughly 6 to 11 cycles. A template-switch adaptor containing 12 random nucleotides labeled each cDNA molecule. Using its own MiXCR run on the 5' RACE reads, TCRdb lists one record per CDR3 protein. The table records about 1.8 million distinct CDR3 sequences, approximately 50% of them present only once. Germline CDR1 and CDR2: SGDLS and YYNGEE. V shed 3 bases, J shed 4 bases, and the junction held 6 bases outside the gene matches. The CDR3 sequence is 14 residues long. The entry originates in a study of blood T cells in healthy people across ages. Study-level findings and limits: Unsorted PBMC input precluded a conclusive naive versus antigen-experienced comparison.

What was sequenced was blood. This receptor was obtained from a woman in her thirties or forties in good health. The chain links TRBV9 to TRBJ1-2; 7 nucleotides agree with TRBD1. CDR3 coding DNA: TGTGCCAGCAGCGGGGACAGCGGCCGCTATGGCTACACCTTC. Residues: CASSGDSGRYGYTF.